These T cell receptor beta chains were read from a single sample in a study of T cell changes during pregnancy in multiple sclerosis. Libraries were prepared by immunoSEQ multiplex PCR; TCRdb keeps only in-frame clonotypes and omits some of them. The sample lists around 100,000 clones, about nine tenths seen once, with 1.9% in the top ten. The material sequenced was peripheral blood, taken after pregnancy. The receptors come from a female donor with multiple sclerosis, enrolled in a pregnancy study. Both conserved end residues are part of each CDR3. D genes are given only for firm matches. A clone size is listed for some rows: how often the clone was seen (once, few, many), or a class if it is expanded.

j_call v_call clone_size cdr3_length d_call cdr3_nt cdr3_aa
TRBJ2-2 TRBV9 few 13 - TGTGCCAGCAGCGTAGCAGGTACCGGGGAGCTGTTTTTT CASSVAGTGELFF
TRBJ2-7 TRBV7-9 - 15 TRBD2 TGTGCCAGCAGCTCGACTAGCGGGACCTCCTACGAGCAGTACTTC CASSSTSGTSYEQYF
TRBJ2-1 TRBV10-3 - 15 - TGTGCCATCAGTGAGTCCACAGGGTTGGTAAATGAGCAGTTCTTC CAISESTGLVNEQFF
TRBJ1-1 TRBV7-3 - 15 - TGTGCCAGCAGCTCCTCAGACAGTCTGAACACTGAAGCTTTCTTT CASSSSDSLNTEAFF
TRBJ1-1 TRBV5-1 - 14 - TGCGCCAGCAGCCCCCGGACGGGAAACACTGAAGCTTTCTTT CASSPRTGNTEAFF
TRBJ1-1 TRBV18 - 14 - TGTGCCAGCTCACCGACAGTGTCGGACACTGAAGCTTTCTTT CASSPTVSDTEAFF
TRBJ1-5 TRBV9 - 15 - TGTGCCAGCAGCGTAGGTCCGGGGGTCGATCAGCCCCAGCATTTT CASSVGPGVDQPQHF
TRBJ2-1 TRBV10-3 - 16 TRBD2 TGTGCCATCAGCCCAAGTAGCGGGGTTGGGGGAGATGAGCAGTTCTTC CAISPSSGVGGDEQFF
TRBJ2-1 TRBV6-5 - 11 - TGTGCCAGCAGTGAAGGGGGAAACTTGTTCTTC CASSEGGNLFF
TRBJ2-7 TRBV19 - 16 TRBD1 TGTGCCAGTAGTCGTACCGGGACAGGGGTCCCCTACGAGCAGTACTTC CASSRTGTGVPYEQYF
TRBJ2-3 TRBV5-1 - 16 TRBD1 TGCGCCAGCAGCCGGGGACAGGGGGCTGCGGTAGATACGCAGTATTTT CASSRGQGAAVDTQYF
TRBJ2-7 TRBV7-8 - 17 TRBD2 TGTGCCAGCAGCTTATCGGCTCTAGCGGGAGGATCCTACGAGCAGTACTTC CASSLSALAGGSYEQYF
TRBJ1-1 TRBV7-9 - 16 TRBD1 TGTGCCAGCAGCTCGACAGGGGGACGCGGCGACACTGAAGCTTTCTTT CASSSTGGRGDTEAFF
TRBJ2-3 TRBV27 - 13 - TGTGCCAGCAGTTTACGCGAAAGAGATACGCAGTATTTT CASSLRERDTQYF
TRBJ1-5 TRBV7-6 few 15 - TGTGCCAGCAGCCCCGGGACACAAAGCAATCAGCCCCAGCATTTT CASSPGTQSNQPQHF
TRBJ1-5 TRBV5-6 once 15 - TGTGCCAGCAGCTTGCGCGCCGGGGGCAATCAGCCCCAGCATTTT CASSLRAGGNQPQHF
TRBJ1-1 TRBV10-3 - 15 TRBD1 TGTGCCACCGTCCCGGGACAGGGTAGGGGCACTGAAGCTTTCTTT CATVPGQGRGTEAFF
TRBJ2-2 TRBV11-3 - 19 TRBD1 TGTGCCAGCAGCTTAAGGGGACAGGGAATTTACGGGGACACCGGGGAGCTGTTTTTT CASSLRGQGIYGDTGELFF
TRBJ1-4 TRBV5-6 - 14 TRBD1 TGTGCCAGCAGCTTCTCAGGGGGCGATGAAAAACTGTTTTTT CASSFSGGDEKLFF
TRBJ2-2 TRBV6-6 - 12 - TGTGCCAGCAGACTAGAGGCCGGGGAGCTGTTTTTT CASRLEAGELFF
TRBJ1-3 TRBV11-3 - 17 - TGTGCCAGCAGCTTATCCGGGACACGAAGCTCCGGAAACACCATATATTTT CASSLSGTRSSGNTIYF
TRBJ1-3 TRBV28 - 14 - TGTGCCAGCAGCCGGCGGGTGATTGGAAACACCATATATTTT CASSRRVIGNTIYF
TRBJ2-4 TRBV5-4 - 14 - TGTGCCAGCAGCTTGGTTGGGCAGGGAAACATTCAGTACTTC CASSLVGQGNIQYF
TRBJ2-7 TRBV7-7 - 13 TRBD2 TGTGCCGTCGTAGCGGGATCAAACTACGAGCAGTACTTC CAVVAGSNYEQYF
TRBJ2-7 TRBV27 - 14 TRBD2 TGTGCCAGCAGTTTACGGGAGGGCCCCTACGAGCAGTACTTC CASSLREGPYEQYF
TRBJ1-2 TRBV30 - 14 TRBD1 TGTGCCTGGAGTGTACGGGCCGGACAGGGGGGGAACACCTTC CAWSVRAGQGGNTF
TRBJ2-3 TRBV7-6 - 16 TRBD1 TGTGCCAGCAGCTTAGGGGCAGGGGGTAACACAGATACGCAGTATTTT CASSLGAGGNTDTQYF
TRBJ2-4 TRBV6-6 - 14 - TGTGCCAGCAGCCCCAGGGGAGATGGGAACATTCAGTACTTC CASSPRGDGNIQYF
TRBJ1-2 TRBV7-2 - 14 - TGTGCCAGCAGCTTAGGGCGGGGAAGCTATGGCTACACCTTC CASSLGRGSYGYTF
TRBJ2-7 TRBV5-6 - 13 TRBD1 TGTGCCAGCAGCCCGGACAGGGACTACGAGCAGTACTTC CASSPDRDYEQYF
TRBJ2-7 TRBV28 - 14 - TGTGCCAGCAGTTTTGAAGTTTACGGTAGCGAGCAGTACTTC CASSFEVYGSEQYF
TRBJ2-2 TRBV5-1 - 15 TRBD1 TGCGCCAGCAGCGGGACAGGGGGCCGGGGCGGGGAGCTGTTTTTT CASSGTGGRGGELFF
TRBJ1-2 TRBV5-4 once 13 TRBD1 TGTGCCAGCAGCCTACAGGGGCCCTATGGCTACACCTTC CASSLQGPYGYTF
TRBJ2-2 TRBV19 - 14 - TGTGCCAGTAGTACGATTACAGGGAACGGGGAGCTGTTTTTT CASSTITGNGELFF
TRBJ1-2 TRBV4-3 - 12 - TGCGCCAGCAGCGGGGGGTCCTATGGCTACACCTTC CASSGGSYGYTF
TRBJ1-1 TRBV6-5 - 12 - TGTGCCAGTTCCAGGGGGAACACTGAAGCTTTCTTT CASSRGNTEAFF
TRBJ2-3 TRBV15 - 15 - TGTGCCACCAGCAGAGAAGCCGCCAGCACAGATACGCAGTATTTT CATSREAASTDTQYF
TRBJ2-1 TRBV7-9 once 15 TRBD2 TGTGCCAGCAGCCCTATGATGGCGGGGGGTAATGAGCAGTTCTTC CASSPMMAGGNEQFF
TRBJ1-5 TRBV2 - 13 - TGTGCCAGCGTCGGAGTTCTTCTTCAGCCCCAGCATTTT CASVGVLLQPQHF
TRBJ1-6 TRBV28 - 15 - TGTGCCAGCTCCCCTGCAGGGTTTAATAATTCACCCCTCCACTTT CASSPAGFNNSPLHF
TRBJ2-1 TRBV4-3 - 14 - TGCGCCAGCAGCTATACCACGGGACAAAATGAGCAGTTCTTC CASSYTTGQNEQFF
TRBJ2-2 TRBV5-4 - 13 TRBD1 TGTGCCAGCAGCCTACAGGGGGCCGGGGAGCTGTTTTTT CASSLQGAGELFF
TRBJ2-3 TRBV5-4 - 16 TRBD2 TGTGCCAGCAGCTTGTATCGGGGAGGGGGCACAGATACGCAGTATTTT CASSLYRGGGTDTQYF
TRBJ1-4 TRBV30 - 14 TRBD1 TGTGCCTGGGCAAGGACAGGGGCTAATGAAAAACTGTTTTTT CAWARTGANEKLFF
TRBJ2-7 TRBV30 - 14 TRBD2 TGTGCCTGGAGTGGCGGGGGTATCGCCTACGAGCAGTACTTC CAWSGGGIAYEQYF
TRBJ2-7 TRBV7-2 - 16 TRBD1 TGTGCCAGCAGCTTAGAGAGGGCAGGGGGCGCGTACGAGCAGTACTTC CASSLERAGGAYEQYF
TRBJ1-4 TRBV27 - 16 TRBD1 TGTGCCAGCAGTTTGGCGGGACAGGGTTCTAATGAAAAACTGTTTTTT CASSLAGQGSNEKLFF
TRBJ2-7 TRBV25-1 - 15 - TGTGCCAGCAGTGCAAGTAACAGGGCCTCCTACGAGCAGTACTTC CASSASNRASYEQYF
TRBJ2-1 TRBV6-5 - 15 TRBD2 TGTGCCAGCAGCCTACTAGCGGGTGGATACAATGAGCAGTTCTTC CASSLLAGGYNEQFF
TRBJ1-5 TRBV7-2 once 12 TRBD1 TGTGCCAGCAGCTCCAGGGGGGAGCCCCAGCATTTT CASSSRGEPQHF
TRBJ2-1 TRBV25-1 - 15 - TGTGCCAGCAGGCCCGGACATCGCTCCTACAATGAGCAGTTCTTC CASRPGHRSYNEQFF
TRBJ2-7 TRBV27 once 15 - TGTGCCAGCAGTTTCCAGCAGGGGGGCCCCTACGAGCAGTACTTC CASSFQQGGPYEQYF
TRBJ1-1 TRBV29-1 - 16 - TGCAGCGTTGAAGCCTGGGCACTAGGAACGAACACTGAAGCTTTCTTT CSVEAWALGTNTEAFF
TRBJ1-2 TRBV6-5 - 15 - TGTGCCAGCAGCTCCGGGTGGGGGGGGGACTATGGCTACACCTTC CASSSGWGGDYGYTF
TRBJ2-3 TRBV9 - 16 TRBD2 TGTGCCAGCAGCGAGAGGGGCGGGGGGGCCCCAGATACGCAGTATTTT CASSERGGGAPDTQYF
TRBJ2-5 TRBV18 - 20 TRBD1 TGTGCCAGCTCACCGACGTTACCTTCCGGGACAGGGACAAAACAAGAGACCCAGTACTTC CASSPTLPSGTGTKQETQYF
TRBJ1-1 TRBV6-6 - 16 - TGTGCCAGCAGCCAAGCCGCCGGGATCCTAAAAACTGAAGCTTTCTTT CASSQAAGILKTEAFF
TRBJ2-5 TRBV28 once 14 - TGTGCCAGCAGATATCAGGTACAGGGAGAGACCCAGTACTTC CASRYQVQGETQYF
TRBJ2-3 TRBV10-3 - 13 TRBD2 TGTGCCGCGCTAGCGGGGAACACAGATACGCAGTATTTT CAALAGNTDTQYF